Each of the 15 T cell receptor beta chains below was sequenced from the same sample in a study of regulatory T cells in long-lasting Graves disease. Arm-PCR with iRepertoire HTBI primers amplified the CDR3 regions for these TCR beta libraries. TCRdb reprocessed the multiplex PCR reads with MiXCR, giving one entry per CDR3 protein. This sample has around 470,000 distinct CDR3 sequences; 13% to 15% occur once, and the top ten carry approximately 17%. Specified time point: newly diagnosed GD, antithyroid drugs for less than 3 months. PBMCs were the source of the RNA used for TCR sequencing. Separately, the same data were catalogued under a study of T cells in Graves' hyperthyroidism and ophthalmopathy.

The sequencing here drew on peripheral blood mononuclear cells (PBMCs), taken at new diagnosis, from a patient treated with antithyroid drugs. The source of these receptors is a woman aged 45-60 years with Graves disease.

This clonotype was counted ten times or more. The rearrangement uses TRBV3-1 and TRBJ2-7, with D tentatively TRBD2 (5 bases). There are 15 residues in the CDR3. The V end was cut by 0 bases, the J end by 1 base, with 10 bases between. Germline V gene data show CDR1 as LGHDT and CDR2 as YNNKEL (reference sequence). Here the CDR3 DNA reads TGTGCCAGCAGCCAAGATCAACGGACTTCCTACGAGCAGTACTTC. It translates to CASSQDQRTSYEQYF.

The chain links TRBV29-1 to TRBJ2-3, with 9 bases aligning to TRBD2. This CDR3 contains 12 residues. With 7 bases clipped from V and 6 bases from J, the junction kept 5 bases outside the gene matches. Germline V gives CDR1 SQVTM, CDR2 ANQGSEA. In DNA, the CDR3 is TGCAGCGGGGGGACTAGCTTTGATACGCAGTATTTT. It is translated as CSGGTSFDTQYF.

This clonotype was seen ten or more times. The chain carries TRBV3-1 and TRBJ1-1, with D possibly matching TRBD1 (6 bases). Between the trimmed V and J ends, which lost 6 bases and 5 bases, there was a span of 7 bases. CDR1 is LGHDT, CDR2 YNNKEL, per germline (reference sequence). The CDR3 totals 11 residues. DNA for the CDR3: TGTGCCAGCAGTCAGGGGACTGAAGCTTTCTTT. Protein sequence: CASSQGTEAFF.

The CDR3 DNA is TGCGCCAGCAGCCAAGGAACAGGGGGCGCGATAGGGGCCAACGTCCTGACTTTC. Its translation is CASSQGTGGAIGANVLTF. This chain uses TRBV4-1 with TRBJ2-6; 9 nucleotides match TRBD1. V trimming: 1 base; J trimming: 4 bases; junction bases outside the gene matches: 8. Germline V lookup: CDR1 MGHRA, CDR2 YSYEKL. The CDR3 is 18 amino acids.

The rearrangement joins TRBV5-1 to TRBJ2-7; 7 bases align to TRBD1. CDR1 is SGHRS and CDR2 is YFSETQ in the germline V gene. After removal of 0 bases from V and 2 bases from J, the junction contained 5 bases not matched to a gene. The CDR3 has 15 amino acids. Here the CDR3 DNA reads TGCGCCAGCAGCTTGGAGTCAGGGGGACCCTACGAGCAGTACTTC. Amino acids: CASSLESGGPYEQYF.

V gene TRBV7-2 combines with J gene TRBJ2-3; the match to TRBD1 covers 9 bases. This CDR3 has 15 residues. Germline trimming cut 0 bases from V and 4 bases from J; bases unmatched to any gene: 2. In germline, CDR1 is SGHTA, CDR2 FQGNSA. CDR3 nucleotide sequence: TGTGCCAGCAGCTTAGCGGGGACAGGGTCAGATACGCAGTATTTT. Amino acid sequence: CASSLAGTGSDTQYF.

This clonotype was detected many times. The chain has TRBV7-9 and TRBJ2-2; D gene ambiguous. V gave up 5 bases and J gave up 2 bases, with 15 bases separating them. Germline V gives CDR1 SEHNR, CDR2 FQNEAQ (reference sequence). CDR3 length equals 16 residues. CDR3: CASSPLPTSNTGELFF. DNA for the CDR3: TGTGCCAGCAGCCCCTTGCCAACTTCCAACACCGGGGAGCTGTTTTTT.

This clonotype was counted many times. An end of the junction differs from the germline gene, which may be a read error. The rearrangement links TRBV5-1 to TRBJ1-1, with TRBD1 matching 7 bases. The CDR3 loop spans 13 amino acids. The germline gives CDR1 SGHRS, CDR2 YFSETQ. CDR3: CASRTGQNTEAFF. The CDR3, as DNA: TGTGCCAGCAGGACAGGACAGAACACTGAAGCTTTCTTT.

The table lists this clonotype with a few counts. V is TRBV20-1 and J is TRBJ2-7, with 8 bases aligning to TRBD1. V gave up 6 bases and J gave up 3 bases; unmatched junction bases: 16. Germline CDR1 DFQATT, CDR2 SNEGSKA (reference sequence). The CDR3 length is 16 residues. As DNA, the CDR3 is TGCAGTGCCCTTATCCGGTACAGGGGGTCTTTCTACGAGCAGTACTTC. Translating it yields CSALIRYRGSFYEQYF.

The CDR3 DNA reads TGTGCCAGCAGTTACGCCCCCGGGACAGCCTACGAGCAGTACTTC. Residues: CASSYAPGTAYEQYF. The V and J genes are TRBV6-5 and TRBJ2-7; 7 bases agree with TRBD1. This CDR3 is 15 amino acids long. Germline V gives CDR1 MNHEY, CDR2 SVGAGI. J lost 2 bases, V lost 2 bases, and 6 bases had no gene match.

This clonotype was seen at least ten times. The chain links TRBV5-1 to TRBJ2-1; 7 bases align to TRBD2. The CDR3 runs to 16 residues. Germline V CDR1 and CDR2: SGHRS, YFSETQ. The V gene end was trimmed by 0 bases and the J gene end by 4 bases; junction bases not matched to a gene: 7. Here the CDR3 reads CASSLGAGEAYNEQFF. The CDR3 nucleotides are TGCGCCAGCAGCTTGGGGGCGGGAGAGGCATACAATGAGCAGTTCTTC.

This chain uses TRBV6-1 with TRBJ2-3, with D maybe TRBD2 (6 bases). Trimming stripped 2 bases from V and 5 bases from J, with 23 bases between. The CDR3 runs 18 residues. Germline CDR1 MNHNS, CDR2 SASEGT. This CDR3 is CASSEWGWGGGSGDTQYF. The CDR3 bases are TGTGCCAGCAGTGAATGGGGCTGGGGCGGAGGGAGTGGAGATACGCAGTATTTT.

This clonotype was counted at least ten times. This chain connects TRBV2 to TRBJ2-7, with 8 positions matching TRBD1. From germline, CDR1 is SNHLY and CDR2 FYNNEI. With 2 bases clipped from V and 7 bases from J, the junction kept 4 bases outside the gene matches. The CDR3 contains 13 residues. The DNA of the CDR3 is TGTGCCAGCAGTGAACAGGGGGCTTCTGAGCAGTACTTC. This codes for CASSEQGASEQYF.

This clonotype occurred many times. The gene calls are TRBV5-6 and TRBJ1-5; possibly TRBD1 for D (6 bases). Germline values: CDR1 SGHDT, CDR2 YYEEEE. V lost 4 bases and J lost 5, with 13 bases in between. The CDR3 is 14 residues long. The DNA for the CDR3 is TGTGCCAGCAGCGTGACAGGTAAAGATCAGCCCCAGCATTTT. Protein product: CASSVTGKDQPQHF.

V usage is TRBV5-5 and J usage is TRBJ2-7; D is undetermined. The V gene lost 0 bases and the J gene lost 0 bases, with 16 bases spanning the gap. The CDR3 has 17 residues. CDR1 and CDR2 (germline): SGHKS, YYEKEE (reference sequence). CDR3 sequence (DNA): TGTGCCAGCAGCTTGGGGGCGTCCTTCATCCTCTCCTACGAGCAGTACTTC. Translating gives CASSLGASFILSYEQYF.